Following are 25 T cell receptor beta chains from one sample sequenced in a study of T cell changes during pregnancy in multiple sclerosis. TCRdb's copy holds only in-frame clones and misses some; the assay was immunoSEQ multiplex PCR. Here the sample spans about 92,000 clones, around 94% being singletons. The sequencing used peripheral blood, collected in the first trimester of pregnancy. All receptors derive from a female donor with multiple sclerosis, enrolled in a pregnancy study.

The V and J genes are TRBV2 and TRBJ1-2; D possibly corresponds to TRBD1 (6 bases). V shed 7 bases and J shed 5 bases, with 14 bases lying between them. The CDR3 is made up of 13 amino acids. CDR1 and CDR2 (germline): SNHLY, FYNNEI. The CDR3 here is CASILGGGYGYTF. CDR3 in DNA: TGTGCCAGCATTCTAGGGGGGGGGTATGGCTACACCTTC.

This sequence joins TRBV19 and TRBJ2-7, with 8 positions matching TRBD1. Germline V gene sequence: CDR1 LNHDA, CDR2 SQIVND (reference sequence). The CDR3 has 14 amino acids. J was trimmed by 5 bases and V by 4 bases; bases with no gene match: 7. CDR3 protein: CASSTIGQGNEQYF. The CDR3 DNA sequence: TGTGCCAGTAGTACAATCGGACAGGGAAACGAGCAGTACTTC.

The rearrangement joins TRBV10-3 to TRBJ1-3, with TRBD1 matching 7 bases. In germline, CDR1 is ENHRY, CDR2 SYGVKD. The J segment lost 1 base and the V segment lost 0 bases, leaving 3 bases of the junction unmatched. The CDR3 length is 16 residues. The CDR3 sequence: CAISESTGTSGNTIYF. CDR3 in DNA: TGTGCCATCAGTGAGTCGACAGGGACTTCTGGAAACACCATATATTTT.

The chain employs TRBV12-5 and TRBJ1-2; 7 nucleotides align to TRBD1. J was trimmed by 5 bases and V by 6 bases; bases with no gene match: 15. CDR3 length: 16 residues. Per the germline V gene, CDR1 is LGHNT and CDR2 is FRNRAP. CDR3 residues: CASGQGTALTDYGYTF. CDR3 in DNA: TGTGCTAGTGGGCAGGGGACAGCCCTCACAGATTATGGCTACACCTTC.

The V and J genes are TRBV7-9 and TRBJ1-2, with 8 positions matching TRBD1. CDR3 length: 13 residues. Trimming removed 2 bases from V and 7 bases from J; junction bases left unmatched: 3. Germline V gene sequence: CDR1 SEHNR, CDR2 FQNEAQ (reference sequence). CDR3 sequence reads: CASSLQGAVGYTF. CDR3 nucleotides: TGTGCCAGCAGCTTACAGGGGGCGGTTGGCTACACCTTC.

V gene TRBV7-8 combines with J gene TRBJ2-7; 7 bases are shared with TRBD2. CDR1 SGHVS and CDR2 FQNEAQ come from the germline V gene. CDR3 length equals 14 residues. V dropped 6 bases and J dropped 3; count of bases not matched to a gene: 8. The CDR3 sequence: CASRPPGTNYEQYF. The CDR3 bases are TGTGCCAGCAGGCCCCCCGGGACTAACTACGAGCAGTACTTC.

The chain uses TRBV18 and TRBJ1-4; D unresolved. Germline V gene lookup returns CDR1 KGHSH and CDR2 LQKENI. V lost 4 bases, J lost 7 bases, and 22 bases lay in between. This CDR3 is 17 amino acids long. The CDR3 nucleotides read TGTGCCAGCTCACGTAGCGCCGCCCCCCAAGTTGGTGAAAAACTGTTTTTT. Its protein is CASSRSAAPQVGEKLFF.

The chain is built from TRBV6-5 and TRBJ1-5; 8 bases align to TRBD1. Trimming cost V 0 bases and J 3 bases; bases outside gene matches: 1. There are 15 residues in the CDR3. Germline V gene sequence: CDR1 MNHEY, CDR2 SVGAGI. This CDR3 is CASSYSRGPNQPQHF. DNA for the CDR3: TGTGCCAGCAGTTACTCCAGGGGGCCCAATCAGCCCCAGCATTTT.

The V call is TRBV5-4, the J call TRBJ2-7, with unresolved D. Per germline, CDR1 SGHNT and CDR2 YYREEE (reference sequence). V lost 2 bases and J 5 bases, leaving 8 bases between the germline ends. The CDR3 loop spans 12 amino acids. The CDR3 region is CASSFMSDEQYF. The DNA for the CDR3 is TGTGCCAGCAGCTTTATGAGCGACGAGCAGTACTTC.

The V gene is TRBV6-6, the J gene TRBJ1-5, with a tentative D call TRBD1 (6 bases). The germline CDR1 and CDR2 sequences are MNHNY and SVGAGI (reference sequence). The CDR3 is made up of 15 amino acids. Trimming cost V 6 bases and J 1 base, with 13 bases left between them. CDR3 amino acids: CASRTTRGSNQPQHF. In nucleotides, the CDR3 is TGTGCCAGCAGAACAACAAGGGGGAGCAATCAGCCCCAGCATTTT.

Written as DNA, the CDR3 is TGTGCCTGGCATCCCCGACTAGCGGGAGACCATGAGCAGTTCTTC. Amino acid sequence: CAWHPRLAGDHEQFF. The V and J genes are TRBV30 and TRBJ2-1; 12 bases match TRBD2. Germline CDR1 is GTSNPN and CDR2 is SVGIG (reference sequence). V was clipped by 5 bases and J by 8 bases; unmatched bases: 10. CDR3 length equals 15 residues.

This chain uses TRBV29-1 with TRBJ2-1; tentative D call: TRBD2 (6 bases). In germline, CDR1 is SQVTM, CDR2 ANQGSEA. Trimming removed 5 bases at V and 6 bases at J, with 11 bases between. The CDR3 extends over 12 amino acids. Here the CDR3 reads CSVRGLINEQFF. CDR3 bases: TGCAGCGTTCGGGGGTTGATCAATGAGCAGTTCTTC.

The chain employs TRBV2 and TRBJ2-7; D is uncertain. The CDR3 loop spans 13 amino acids. The germline V gene encodes CDR1 SNHLY and CDR2 FYNNEI. V was shortened by 5 bases and J by 3 bases, with 11 bases between the two germline ends. The DNA for the CDR3 is TGTGCCAGCAGTCTGCAGGCCCTCTACGAGCAGTACTTC. Its translation: CASSLQALYEQYF.

The gene calls are TRBV5-8 and TRBJ2-1; TRBD1 is a possible D gene (5 bases). With 0 bases removed from V and 4 bases from J, the gap between germline ends came to 11 bases. Germline CDR1 and CDR2: SGHTS and YDEGEE. CDR3 length: 15 amino acids. CDR3 residues: CASSLGQGGYNEQFF. DNA of the CDR3: TGTGCCAGCAGCTTGGGGCAGGGTGGGTACAATGAGCAGTTCTTC.

This sequence joins TRBV30 and TRBJ2-7; 12 bases match TRBD1. V lost 3 bases, J lost 6 bases, and 15 bases stayed unmatched. CDR3 length equals 17 residues. Germline V lookup: CDR1 GTSNPN, CDR2 SVGIG (reference sequence). CDR3 DNA: TGTGCCTGGAGACCCACCTTGGGACAGGGGGCGCGATCCGAGCAGTACTTC. It is translated as CAWRPTLGQGARSEQYF. The full variable domain, completed using reference TRBV30 and TRBJ2-7, is SQTIHQWPATLVQPVGSPLSLECTVEGTSNPNLYWYRQAAGRGLQLLFYSVGIGQISSEVPQNLSASRPQDRQFILSSKKLLLSDSGFYLCAWRPTLGQGARSEQYFGPGTRLTVT.

Here the CDR3 DNA reads TGTGCCAGCAGTGAAAGAAGACTCTCTGGAAACACCATATATTTT. Translated: CASSERRLSGNTIYF. This chain links TRBV2 with TRBJ1-3; D call uncertain. CDR1 and CDR2 from the germline V gene are SNHLY and FYNNEI. The germline V and J ends were trimmed by 2 bases and 0 bases, with 8 bases remaining between them. This CDR3 is built from 15 residues.

The chain is built from TRBV11-3 and TRBJ2-3, with 7 bases fitting TRBD2. The V segment lost 4 bases and the J segment 6 bases; nucleotides outside the gene matches: 4. This CDR3 is 13 amino acids long. CDR1 SGHNT and CDR2 YENEEA come from the germline V gene. The CDR3 nucleotides read TGTGCCAGCAGCTCGGGGGGAGACGATACGCAGTATTTT. Its protein product is CASSSGGDDTQYF.

The chain couples TRBV30 to TRBJ2-3; D uncertain. V dropped 5 bases and J dropped 6 bases, with 9 bases sitting between them. The CDR3 runs 11 residues. Germline values: CDR1 GTSNPN, CDR2 SVGIG (reference sequence). Here the CDR3 reads CAWSPADTQYF. In DNA form, the CDR3 reads TGTGCCTGGTCACCCGCGGATACGCAGTATTTT.

The V gene is TRBV10-3, the J gene TRBJ1-4, with D tentatively TRBD1 (5 bases). Germline V gene sequence: CDR1 ENHRY, CDR2 SYGVKD. V was trimmed by 5 bases and J by 4 bases, leaving 8 bases between them. The CDR3 extends over 13 amino acids. CDR3 protein: CAISTGRNEKLFF. The CDR3 DNA reads as TGTGCCATCAGTACAGGACGTAATGAAAAACTGTTTTTT.

The chain uses TRBV4-3 and TRBJ2-5, with 8 bases matching TRBD2. The V and J ends lost 0 bases and 5 bases, in that order; junction bases with no gene match: 5. The CDR3 is 15 amino acids. Germline CDR1 reads LGHNA; CDR2 reads YSLEER. CDR3 coding DNA: TGCGCCAGCAGCCAAGATTCCGGCGGGAGGGAGACCCAGTACTTC. It is translated as CASSQDSGGRETQYF.

This chain uses TRBV5-1 with TRBJ2-1, with 14 positions matching TRBD2. This CDR3 region has 15 residues. V shed 4 bases, J shed 6 bases, and the junction held 3 bases outside the gene matches. Germline-derived CDR1 and CDR2 are SGHRS and YFSETQ. The CDR3, as DNA: TGCGCCAGCAGCGGGGGACTAGCGGGAGCCAATGAGCAGTTCTTC. It codes for CASSGGLAGANEQFF.

V gene TRBV4-3 combines with J gene TRBJ2-7, with D tentatively TRBD1 (6 bases). CDR3 length equals 14 residues. Trimming shortened V by 2 bases and J by 1 base, and 9 bases separated the two germline ends. Germline loops: CDR1 LGHNA, CDR2 YSLEER. The CDR3 DNA follows: TGCGCCAGCAGCCAAACAGGGAAATCCTACGAGCAGTACTTC. Protein product: CASSQTGKSYEQYF.

The J gene is TRBJ1-2, the V gene TRBV29-1; the D is unclear. V gave up 6 bases and J gave up 4 bases, with 9 bases separating them. Germline V gives CDR1 SQVTM, CDR2 ANQGSEA. The CDR3 covers 11 residues. In DNA, the CDR3 is TGCAGCGTAGCCTTCGGCTATGGCTACACCTTC. It translates to CSVAFGYGYTF. The variable domain in full, with the rest retrieved from reference TRBV29-1 and TRBJ1-2, is SAVISQKPSRDICQRGTSLTIQCQVDSQVTMMFWYRQQPGQSLTLIATANQGSEATYESGFVIDKFPISRPNLTFSTLTVSNMSPEDSSIYLCSVAFGYGYTFGSGTRLTVV.

The rearrangement links TRBV5-4 to TRBJ2-7; no definite D call. This CDR3 region has 14 residues. Trimming took 0 bases from V and 6 from J, leaving 13 bases between them. Germline V gene sequence: CDR1 SGHNT, CDR2 YYREEE (reference sequence). CDR3 amino acids: CASSLEPASGEQYF. The CDR3 nucleotides are TGTGCCAGCAGCTTGGAGCCCGCCTCGGGCGAGCAGTACTTC.

V and J are TRBV25-1 and TRBJ2-5; D possibly corresponds to TRBD2 (5 bases). Germline assignment: CDR1 MGHDK and CDR2 SYGVNS. The CDR3 runs 14 residues. V shed 2 bases and J shed 5 bases, with 12 bases lying between them. The CDR3, as DNA: TGTGCCAGCAGTGAAACTCGGGGAGCGGAGACCCAGTACTTC. Residues: CASSETRGAETQYF.